This T cell receptor beta chain was identified during a study of OX40 agonist ivuxolimab in advanced cancers. About the research overall: As their treatment, patients were administered ivuxolimab, an agonistic anti-OX40 (CD134) antibody. The diagnoses of dose-escalation patients were hepatocellular carcinoma, melanoma, renal cell or head and neck cancer. Intravenous ivuxolimab at 0.01 to 10 mg/kg was given to patients every 2 weeks. The study's findings and limits: Clonal expansion by week 6 occurred in CD4+ and CD8+ blood T cells (at 0.1 to 3.0 mg/kg).

Using immunoSEQ multiplex PCR, the repertoire was profiled, and TCRdb retains in-frame clones only, with some absent. The sample lists 40,000 to 55,000 clones; roughly 80% were seen once. CDR1 is KGHSH and CDR2 is LQKENI in the germline V gene. The J segment lost 2 bases and the V segment lost 5 bases, leaving 6 bases of the junction unmatched. The CDR3 runs to 16 residues. This clone occurred once. Its antigen is unidentified. This rearrangement joins TRBV18 to TRBJ2-7; TRBD2 aligns across 13 bases. Here the sequenced sample was CD4+ or CD8+ T cells sorted from blood, taken in a trial of the OX40 agonist ivuxolimab. This sequence originates from an adult with an advanced solid tumor such as melanoma, head and neck, liver or kidney cancer. CDR3 nucleotides: TGTGCCAGCTCAGCCGGACTAGCGGGAGCGGCCTACGAGCAGTACTTC. The encoded protein is CASSAGLAGAAYEQYF.